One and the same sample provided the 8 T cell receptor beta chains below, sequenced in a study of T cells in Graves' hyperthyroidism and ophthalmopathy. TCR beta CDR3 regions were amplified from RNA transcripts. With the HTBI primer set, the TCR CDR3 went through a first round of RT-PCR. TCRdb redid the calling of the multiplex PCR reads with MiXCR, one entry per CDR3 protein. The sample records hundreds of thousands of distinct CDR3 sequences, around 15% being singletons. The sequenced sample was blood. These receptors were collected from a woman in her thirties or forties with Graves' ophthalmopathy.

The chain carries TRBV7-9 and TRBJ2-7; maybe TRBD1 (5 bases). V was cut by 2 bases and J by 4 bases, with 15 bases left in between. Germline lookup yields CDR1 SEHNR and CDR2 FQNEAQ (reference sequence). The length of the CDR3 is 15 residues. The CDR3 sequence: CASSLWVGRDYEQYF. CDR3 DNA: TGTGCCAGCAGCTTATGGGTCGGCAGGGATTACGAGCAGTACTTC. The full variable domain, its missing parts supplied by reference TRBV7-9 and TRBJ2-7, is DTGVSQNPRHKITKRGQNVTFRCDPISEHNRLYWYRQTLGQGPEFLTYFQNEAQLEKSRLLSDRFSAERPKGSFSTLEIQRTEQGDSAMYLCASSLWVGRDYEQYFGPGTRLTVT.

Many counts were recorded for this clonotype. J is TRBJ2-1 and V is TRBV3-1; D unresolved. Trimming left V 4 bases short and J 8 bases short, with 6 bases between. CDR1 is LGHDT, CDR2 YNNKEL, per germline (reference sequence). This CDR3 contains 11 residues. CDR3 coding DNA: TGTGCCAGCAGCCCCATAGATGAGCAGTTCTTC. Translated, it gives CASSPIDEQFF.

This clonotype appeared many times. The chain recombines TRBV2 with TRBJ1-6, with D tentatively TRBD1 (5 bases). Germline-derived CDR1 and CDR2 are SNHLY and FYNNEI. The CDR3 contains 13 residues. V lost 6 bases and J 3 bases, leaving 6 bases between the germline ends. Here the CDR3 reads CASRDNYNSPLHF. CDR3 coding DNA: TGTGCCAGCAGGGACAACTATAATTCACCCCTCCACTTT.

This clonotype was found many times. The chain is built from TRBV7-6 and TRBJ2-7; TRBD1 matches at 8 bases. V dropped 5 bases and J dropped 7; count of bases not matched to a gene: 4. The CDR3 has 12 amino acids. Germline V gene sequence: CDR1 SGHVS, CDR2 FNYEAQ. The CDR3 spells CASSADRGEQYF. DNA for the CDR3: TGTGCCAGCAGCGCTGACAGGGGTGAGCAGTACTTC.

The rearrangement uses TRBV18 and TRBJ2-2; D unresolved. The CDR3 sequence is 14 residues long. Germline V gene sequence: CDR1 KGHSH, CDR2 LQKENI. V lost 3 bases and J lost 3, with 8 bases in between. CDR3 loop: CASSPPKDTGELFF. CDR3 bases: TGTGCCAGCTCACCCCCGAAGGACACCGGGGAGCTGTTTTTT.

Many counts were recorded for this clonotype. CDR3 DNA sequence: TGTGCCAGCAGCTTCGGGGGGCTAGCGGACAATGAGCAGTTCTTC. Amino acid sequence: CASSFGGLADNEQFF. The chain joins TRBV28 to TRBJ2-1, with a possible D match to TRBD2 (7 bases). CDR3 length: 15 residues. V dropped 6 bases and J dropped 5 bases, with 17 bases sitting between them. Germline CDR1 MDHEN, CDR2 SYDVKM. The variable domain in full, with the rest retrieved from reference TRBV28 and TRBJ2-1, is DVKVTQSSRYLVKRTGEKVFLECVQDMDHENMFWYRQDPGLGLRLIYFSYDVKMKEKGDIPEGYSVSREKKERFSLILESASTNQTSMYLCASSFGGLADNEQFFGPGTRLTVL.

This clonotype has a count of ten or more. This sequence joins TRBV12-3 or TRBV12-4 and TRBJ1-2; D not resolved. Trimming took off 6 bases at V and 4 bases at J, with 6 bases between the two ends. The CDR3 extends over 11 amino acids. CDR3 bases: TGTGCCAGCAGCAAGGGCTATGGCTACACCTTC. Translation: CASSKGYGYTF.

The CDR3 DNA reads as TGTGCCAGCAGTTTCGGTGGGTCCCTATGGGTCCCCACAGATACGCAGTATTTT. Translated: CASSFGGSLWVPTDTQYF. This chain uses TRBV27 with TRBJ2-3, with D unclear. Germline CDR1 MNHEY, CDR2 SMNVEV (reference sequence). This CDR3 comprises 18 residues. V was clipped by 3 bases and J by 2 bases, with 21 bases between them.